The sequence of this T cell receptor (beta chain) was determined in a study of blood T cell repertoires in COVID-19. In the study overall: Samples of COVID-19 (acute and convalescent) were obtained from the United States, Italy and Spain. Sources were T cells, B-cell-depleted T cells, or PBMCs; the material itself was cDNA or gDNA.

Germline CDR1 and CDR2: SGHRS and YFSETQ. CDR3 length: 14 residues. Trimming removed 0 bases from V and 9 bases from J; junction bases left unmatched: 5. Authors' processing steps: By means of reference gene primer amplification, nucleated cell counts were estimated. TCRdb keeps only in-frame clones here, not all; method: immunoSEQ multiplex PCR. The V and J calls and clone size are taken from that table; D and trimming were inferred from the DNA. Altogether 100,000 to 140,000 clones are present, approximately 88% being singletons, with the ten largest covering about 4%. This chain uses TRBV5-1 with TRBJ2-1; 8 nucleotides match TRBD1. The receptor comes from a human donor in a cohort sampled during active COVID-19. Sequenced material: peripheral blood. CDR3 nucleotides: TGCGCCAGCAGCTTGGCCCAGGGGGCTAGTGAGCAGTTCTTC. Amino acids: CASSLAQGASEQFF.